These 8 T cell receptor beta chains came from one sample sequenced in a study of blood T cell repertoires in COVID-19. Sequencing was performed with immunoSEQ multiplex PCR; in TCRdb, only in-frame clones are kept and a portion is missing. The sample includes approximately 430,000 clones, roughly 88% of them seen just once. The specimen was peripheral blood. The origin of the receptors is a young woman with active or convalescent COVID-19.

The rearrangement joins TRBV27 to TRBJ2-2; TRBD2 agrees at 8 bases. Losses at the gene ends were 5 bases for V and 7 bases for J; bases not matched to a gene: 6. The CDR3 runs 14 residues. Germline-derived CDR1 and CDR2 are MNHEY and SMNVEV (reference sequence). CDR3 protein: CASSHHTSGGELFF. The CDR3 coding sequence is TGTGCCAGCAGTCACCATACTAGCGGCGGGGAGCTGTTTTTT.

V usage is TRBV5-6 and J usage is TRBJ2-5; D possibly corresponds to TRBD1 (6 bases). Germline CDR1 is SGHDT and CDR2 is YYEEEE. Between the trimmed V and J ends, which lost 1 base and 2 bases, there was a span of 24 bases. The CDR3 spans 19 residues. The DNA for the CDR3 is TGTGCCAGCAGCTTGTTCTATTTATTGTCTGGACAGAGGCAAGAGACCCAGTACTTC. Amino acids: CASSLFYLLSGQRQETQYF.

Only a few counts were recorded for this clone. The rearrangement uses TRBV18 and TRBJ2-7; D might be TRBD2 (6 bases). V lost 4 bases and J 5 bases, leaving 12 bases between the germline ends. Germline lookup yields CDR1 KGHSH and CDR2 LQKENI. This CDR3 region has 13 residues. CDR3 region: CASSQTSLHEQYF. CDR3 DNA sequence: TGTGCCAGCTCACAAACTAGCCTCCACGAGCAGTACTTC.

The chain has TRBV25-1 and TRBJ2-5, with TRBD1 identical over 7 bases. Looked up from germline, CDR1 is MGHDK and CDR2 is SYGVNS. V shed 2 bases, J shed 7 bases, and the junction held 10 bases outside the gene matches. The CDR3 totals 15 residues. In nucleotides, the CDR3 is TGTGCCAGCAGTGAAAAGGGGACAGCCGCGAGGACCCAGTACTTC. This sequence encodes CASSEKGTAARTQYF. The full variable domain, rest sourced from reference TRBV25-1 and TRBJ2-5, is EADIYQTPRYLVIGTGKKITLECSQTMGHDKMYWYQQDPGMELHLIHYSYGVNSTEKGDLSSESTVSRIRTEHFPLTLESARPSHTSQYLCASSEKGTAARTQYFGPGTRLLVL.

CDR3 residues: CSAAPPTALYNEQFF. The CDR3, as DNA: TGCAGCGCCGCCCCTCCGACAGCTCTATACAATGAGCAGTTCTTC. This chain links TRBV29-1 with TRBJ2-1; a possible D gene is TRBD1 (5 bases). Per germline, CDR1 SQVTM and CDR2 ANQGSEA. Trimming took 7 bases from V and 4 from J, leaving 20 bases between them. The CDR3 length is 15 residues.

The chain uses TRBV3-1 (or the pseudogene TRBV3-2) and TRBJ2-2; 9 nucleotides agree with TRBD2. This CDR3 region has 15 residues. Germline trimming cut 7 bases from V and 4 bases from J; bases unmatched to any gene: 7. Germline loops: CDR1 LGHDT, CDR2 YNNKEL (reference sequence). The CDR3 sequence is CASTLSGGLTGELFF. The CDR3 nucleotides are TGTGCCAGCACTCTGAGCGGGGGGCTCACCGGGGAGCTGTTTTTT.

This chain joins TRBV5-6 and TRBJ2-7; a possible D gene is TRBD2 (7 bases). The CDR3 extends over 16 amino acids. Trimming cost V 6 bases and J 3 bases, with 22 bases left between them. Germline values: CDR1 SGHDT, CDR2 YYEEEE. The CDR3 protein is CASTPEGGVRIYEQYF. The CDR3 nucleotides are TGTGCCAGCACCCCGGAGGGGGGGGTCCGGATCTACGAGCAGTACTTC.

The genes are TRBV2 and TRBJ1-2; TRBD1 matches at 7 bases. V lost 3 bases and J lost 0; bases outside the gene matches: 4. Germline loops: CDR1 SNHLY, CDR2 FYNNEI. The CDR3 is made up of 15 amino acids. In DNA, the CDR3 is TGTGCCAGCAGTGACCGACAGGGACCTAACTATGGCTACACCTTC. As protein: CASSDRQGPNYGYTF.